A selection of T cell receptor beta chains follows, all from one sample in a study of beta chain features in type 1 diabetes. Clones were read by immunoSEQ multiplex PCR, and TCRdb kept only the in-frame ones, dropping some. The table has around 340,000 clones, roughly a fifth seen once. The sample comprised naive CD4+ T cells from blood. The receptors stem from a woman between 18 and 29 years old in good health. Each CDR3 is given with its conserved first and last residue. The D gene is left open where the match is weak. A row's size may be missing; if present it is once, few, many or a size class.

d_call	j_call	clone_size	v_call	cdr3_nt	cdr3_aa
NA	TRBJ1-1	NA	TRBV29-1	TGCAGCGTTGATTGGCAGAACACTGAAGCTTTCTTT	CSVDWQNTEAFF
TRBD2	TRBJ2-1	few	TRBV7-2	TGTGCCAGCAGCTTAGTTAGCGGGGTGTCCTACAATGAGCAGTTCTTC	CASSLVSGVSYNEQFF
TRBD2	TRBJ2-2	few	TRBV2	TGTGCCAGCAAGCGGGGGGTAAACACCGGGGAGCTGTTTTTT	CASKRGVNTGELFF
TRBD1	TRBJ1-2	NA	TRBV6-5	TGTGCCAGCAGTGGTTCGGACAGGGTGGATGGCTACACCTTC	CASSGSDRVDGYTF
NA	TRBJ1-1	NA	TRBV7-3	TGTGCCAGCAGCCCACAGGGTGAGGGCACTGAAGCTTTCTTT	CASSPQGEGTEAFF
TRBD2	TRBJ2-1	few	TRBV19	TGTGCCAGTAGCCTAGCGGAGCCCTACAATGAGCAGTTCTTC	CASSLAEPYNEQFF
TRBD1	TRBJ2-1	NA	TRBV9	TGTGCCAGCAGCGTCGGACAGGGGAACAATGAGCAGTTCTTC	CASSVGQGNNEQFF
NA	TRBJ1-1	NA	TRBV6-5	TGTGCCAGCAGCGCCCGTCCGACACAGAACACTGAAGCTTTCTTT	CASSARPTQNTEAFF
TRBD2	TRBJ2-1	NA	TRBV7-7	TGTGCTAGCAGCCCGGGGACTAGCTCCGTCAATGAGCAGTTCTTC	CASSPGTSSVNEQFF
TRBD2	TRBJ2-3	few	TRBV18	TGTGCCAGCTCACCACCTAGCGGGGGCCGCACAGATACGCAGTATTTT	CASSPPSGGRTDTQYF
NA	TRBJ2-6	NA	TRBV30	TGTGCCAGCCTACAGGGCTCTGGGGCCAACGTCCTGACTTTC	CASLQGSGANVLTF
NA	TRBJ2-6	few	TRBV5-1	TGCGCCAGCAGCTTAGAGGGCTCTGGGGCCAACGTCCTGACTTTC	CASSLEGSGANVLTF
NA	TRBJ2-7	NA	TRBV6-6	TGTGCCAGCGCACCAGGGGCTTACGAGCAGTACTTC	CASAPGAYEQYF
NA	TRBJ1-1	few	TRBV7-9	TGTGCCAGCACACTCGGACAGATGAACACTGAAGCTTTCTTT	CASTLGQMNTEAFF
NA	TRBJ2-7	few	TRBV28	TGTGCCAGCAGCATTAGCACTACGGAGCAGTACTTC	CASSISTTEQYF
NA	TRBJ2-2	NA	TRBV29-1	TGCAGCGTTTTGGGGGGACGCCCGAACACCGGGGAGCTGTTTTTT	CSVLGGRPNTGELFF
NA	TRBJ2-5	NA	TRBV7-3	TGTGCCAGCAGCTACGAGGGAGGGACCCAGTACTTC	CASSYEGGTQYF
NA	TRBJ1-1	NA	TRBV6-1	TGTGCCAGCAGTGACTTTCCTTTGGCGGGGACTGAAGCTTTCTTT	CASSDFPLAGTEAFF